A selection of T cell receptor beta chains follows, all from one sample in a study of blood T cell repertoires in COVID-19. The data were produced by immunoSEQ multiplex PCR, yet TCRdb's version contains in-frame clones alone and is incomplete. The profile covers around 340,000 clones, with approximately 89% appearing a single time and 3% to 4.5% taken by the ten largest. The sequenced material came from peripheral blood. The receptors come from a woman aged 60-75 years with COVID-19, enrolled during active disease. CDR3s include the opening cysteine and the closing phenylalanine or tryptophan. The D gene is left open where the match is weak. Expanded clones get a size class; other rows say once, few or many, or leave the size out.

>NA|TRBV6-5|TRBJ1-2|12|TRBD1
CASRTGSYGYTF
TGTGCCAGCCGGACAGGGAGCTATGGCTACACCTTC
>NA|TRBV12-3/TRBV12-4|TRBJ2-3|13|TRBD1
CASCRGNTDTQYF
TGTGCCAGTTGCAGGGGGAACACAGATACGCAGTATTTT
>NA|TRBV14|TRBJ1-1|15|NA
CASSQAPGKNTEAFF
TGTGCCAGCAGCCAAGCTCCAGGGAAGAACACTGAAGCTTTCTTT
>NA|TRBV7-3|TRBJ2-2|15|TRBD2
CASSFLAANTGELFF
TGTGCCAGCAGCTTCCTAGCGGCTAACACCGGGGAGCTGTTTTTT
>NA|TRBV29-1|TRBJ1-2|14|TRBD1
CSVVPGQGNYGYTF
TGCAGCGTTGTCCCCGGACAGGGCAACTATGGCTACACCTTC
>NA|TRBV6-5|TRBJ1-2|13|TRBD1
CASSWGQGASYTF
TGTGCCAGCAGCTGGGGACAGGGGGCGAGCTACACCTTC
>NA|TRBV3-1/TRBV3-2|TRBJ1-1|15|NA
CASSHSEGGRWKAFF
TGTGCCAGCAGCCACTCCGAGGGAGGGCGGTGGAAAGCTTTCTTT
>NA|TRBV13|TRBJ1-1|16|NA
CASSRRQFNENTEAFF
TGTGCCAGCAGCCGAAGACAGTTTAACGAGAACACTGAAGCTTTCTTT
>NA|TRBV9|TRBJ1-3|14|NA
CASSVSSAGNTIYF
TGTGCCAGCAGCGTAAGTAGTGCTGGAAACACCATATATTTT
>NA|TRBV7-3|TRBJ1-1|15|NA
CASSLTNTGYTEAFF
TGTGCCAGCAGCTTAACGAATACGGGATACACTGAAGCTTTCTTT
>NA|TRBV10-3|TRBJ1-2|14|TRBD1
CAISATGGETGYTF
TGTGCCATCAGTGCTACAGGGGGCGAAACCGGCTACACCTTC
>NA|TRBV24-1|TRBJ2-1|14|TRBD2
CATAAGGPYNEQFF
TGTGCCACCGCCGCGGGGGGTCCCTACAATGAGCAGTTCTTC
>NA|TRBV5-1|TRBJ2-1|13|NA
CASSTGGYNEQFF
TGCGCCAGCAGCACTGGGGGGTACAATGAGCAGTTCTTC
>NA|TRBV5-4|TRBJ1-2|16|NA
CASSLARQLSLYGYTF
TGTGCCAGCAGCTTGGCCAGACAGCTATCTCTATATGGCTACACCTTC
>once|TRBV19|TRBJ2-1|16|NA
CASSIPSFAGAGEQFF
TGTGCCAGTAGTATCCCCTCTTTCGCGGGGGCCGGTGAGCAGTTCTTC
>NA|TRBV4-1|TRBJ2-7|16|TRBD2
CASSQEEAGGPYEQYF
TGCGCCAGCAGCCAAGAAGAAGCGGGGGGACCCTACGAGCAGTACTTC